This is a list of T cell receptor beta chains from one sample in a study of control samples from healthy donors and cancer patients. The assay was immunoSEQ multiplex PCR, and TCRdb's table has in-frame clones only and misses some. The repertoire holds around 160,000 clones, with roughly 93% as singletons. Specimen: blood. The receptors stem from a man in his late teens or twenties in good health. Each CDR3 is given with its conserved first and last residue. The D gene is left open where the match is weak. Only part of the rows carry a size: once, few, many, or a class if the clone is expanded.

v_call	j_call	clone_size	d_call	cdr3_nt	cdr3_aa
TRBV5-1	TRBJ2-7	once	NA	TGCGCCAGCAGCTTGGGGGCGTCCTACGAGCAGTACTTC	CASSLGASYEQYF
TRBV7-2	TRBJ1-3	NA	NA	TGTGCCAGCAGCTTAGTGACAGGAAGGAGTCCTGGAAACACCATATATTTT	CASSLVTGRSPGNTIYF
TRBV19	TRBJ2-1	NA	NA	TGTGCCAGTGGAAGGCAGGGGGGTAGGTACAATGAGCAGTTCTTC	CASGRQGGRYNEQFF
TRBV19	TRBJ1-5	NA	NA	TGTGCCAGTAGTAAAGGGTTCCCTCAGCCCCAGCATTTT	CASSKGFPQPQHF
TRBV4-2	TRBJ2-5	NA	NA	TGTGCCAGCAGCCAAGGGGCCGATGGGGAGACCCAGTACTTC	CASSQGADGETQYF
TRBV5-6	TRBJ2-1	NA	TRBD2	TGTGCCAGCAGCTTAGGAGCGGGAGATAGTGAGCAGTTCTTC	CASSLGAGDSEQFF
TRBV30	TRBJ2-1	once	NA	TGTGCCTGGAGTGATAGCAGGGGGTCTCTCGGGAGGGCCTGGGTTGAGCAGTTCTTC	CAWSDSRGSLGRAWVEQFF
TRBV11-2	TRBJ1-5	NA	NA	TGTGCCAGCAGCTCGGGGTCTCTTGATCAGCCCCAGCATTTT	CASSSGSLDQPQHF
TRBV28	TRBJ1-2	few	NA	TGTGCCAGCAGTCCCCCGTCGGATGGCTACACCTTC	CASSPPSDGYTF
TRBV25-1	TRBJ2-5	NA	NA	TGTGCCAGCAGTGAAATTTACCGGGGAAGAGAGACCCAGTACTTC	CASSEIYRGRETQYF
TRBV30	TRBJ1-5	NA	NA	TGTGCCTGGACGGTCGGGGGTGACCAGCCCCAGCATTTT	CAWTVGGDQPQHF
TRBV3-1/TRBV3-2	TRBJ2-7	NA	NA	TGTGCCAGCAGCCCCTCCTCGGCCGAGCAGTACTTC	CASSPSSAEQYF
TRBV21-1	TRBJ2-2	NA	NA	TGTGCCAGCAGCAGCGGACGTGGGACAAACAACACCGGGGAGCTGTTTTTT	CASSSGRGTNNTGELFF
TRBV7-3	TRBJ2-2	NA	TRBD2	TGTGCCAGCAGCCAACTAGCGGGAGGCGCCGGGGAGCTGTTTTTT	CASSQLAGGAGELFF
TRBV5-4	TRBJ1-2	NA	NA	TGTGCCAGCAGCCCCACCCCGGACAGCTATGGCTACACCTTC	CASSPTPDSYGYTF
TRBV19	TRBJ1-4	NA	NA	TGTGCCAGTAGTATGAGAGGAATTGATGAAAAACTGTTTTTT	CASSMRGIDEKLFF
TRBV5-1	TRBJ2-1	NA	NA	TGCGCCAGCAGCTTGGACAGGAGCTCCTACAATGAGCAGTTCTTC	CASSLDRSSYNEQFF
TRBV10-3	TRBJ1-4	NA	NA	TGTGCCATCAGTGGTGCGGGAGAAAAACTGTTTTTT	CAISGAGEKLFF
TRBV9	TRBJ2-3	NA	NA	TGTGCCAGCAGCGTAAGGGACATTCGGACAGATACGCAGTATTTT	CASSVRDIRTDTQYF
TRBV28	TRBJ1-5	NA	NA	TGTGCCAGCAGTTTATTGAGGGATGAGGATCAGCCCCAGCATTTT	CASSLLRDEDQPQHF
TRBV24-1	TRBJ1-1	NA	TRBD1	TGTGCCACCAGGGACAGGGGGCGCCTTTTCTTT	CATRDRGRLFF
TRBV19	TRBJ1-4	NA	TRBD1	TGTGCCAGTAGCAGACAGGGGGGAGGTGAAAAACTGTTTTTT	CASSRQGGGEKLFF
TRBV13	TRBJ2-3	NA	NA	TGTGCCAGCAGCTTAAATAGCGAGGGGTTTTTAGATACGCAGTATTTT	CASSLNSEGFLDTQYF
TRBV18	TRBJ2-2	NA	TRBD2	TGTGCCAGCTCAGAGGACAGGCGACTAGCGGGAGGCGACACCGGGGAGCTGTTTTTT	CASSEDRRLAGGDTGELFF
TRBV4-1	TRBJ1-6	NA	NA	TGCGCCAGCAGCCAAACAGGAGGCTATAATTCACCCCTCCACTTT	CASSQTGGYNSPLHF
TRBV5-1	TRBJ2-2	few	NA	TGCGCCAGCAGCCCGGGGTTAGGTCTCCACGGGGCCGGGGAGCTGTTTTTT	CASSPGLGLHGAGELFF
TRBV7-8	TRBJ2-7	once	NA	TGTGCCAGCAGCTCATTGGGGGACACTTCCTACGAGCAGTACTTC	CASSSLGDTSYEQYF
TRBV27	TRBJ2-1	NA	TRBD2	TGTGCCAGCAGACGAGCCGGGACTAGCGGGGCCTCCTTGATGGAGCAGTTCTTC	CASRRAGTSGASLMEQFF
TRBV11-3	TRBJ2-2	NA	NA	TGTGCCAGCAGCTTAGTAAGGCAGGGGTCCGGGGAGCTGTTTTTT	CASSLVRQGSGELFF
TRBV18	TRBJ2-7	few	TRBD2	TGTGCCAGCTCACCACCGGAGTATAGCGGGAGGGAACCCTACGAGCAGTACTTC	CASSPPEYSGREPYEQYF
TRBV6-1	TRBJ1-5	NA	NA	TGTGCCAGCAGTGAAGCGCGTAGCAATCAGCCCCAGCATTTT	CASSEARSNQPQHF
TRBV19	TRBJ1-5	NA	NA	TGTGCCAGTAGTCCGGCCCCCAATCAGCCCCAGCATTTT	CASSPAPNQPQHF
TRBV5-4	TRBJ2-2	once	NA	TGTGCCAGCAGCTTGTTGGGGGAGTTGAACACCGGGGAGCTGTTTTTT	CASSLLGELNTGELFF
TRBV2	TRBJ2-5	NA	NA	TGTGCCAGCAGTGTGGGCAGCTCATTGACTCAAGAGACCCAGTACTTC	CASSVGSSLTQETQYF
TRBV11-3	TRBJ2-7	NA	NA	TGTGCCAGCAGCTTAGGGGTCAGCTCCTACGAGCAGTACTTC	CASSLGVSSYEQYF
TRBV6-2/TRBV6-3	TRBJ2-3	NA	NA	TGTGCCAGCAGTTATAGTCGGGATACGCAGTATTTT	CASSYSRDTQYF
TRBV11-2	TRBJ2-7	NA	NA	TGTGCCAGCAGCTTAGTGATTTACGAGCAGTACTTC	CASSLVIYEQYF
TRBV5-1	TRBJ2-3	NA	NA	TGCGCCAGCAGCTTGGGGGATCCAGGCACAGATACGCAGTATTTT	CASSLGDPGTDTQYF
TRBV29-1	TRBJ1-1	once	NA	TGCAGCGCTGGGGTTCATACTGAAGCTTTCTTT	CSAGVHTEAFF
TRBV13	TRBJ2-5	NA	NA	TGTGCCAGCAGCGCTTCCCGGGGCCCTGAGGAGACCCAGTACTTC	CASSASRGPEETQYF
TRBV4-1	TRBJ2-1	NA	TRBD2	TGCGCAAGCCGGGCAGGGAGGGATGAGCAGTTCTTC	CASRAGRDEQFF
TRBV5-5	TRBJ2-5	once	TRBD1	TGTGCCAGCAGCTTGGGGGGGACAGGGGCAGAAGAGACCCAGTACTTC	CASSLGGTGAEETQYF
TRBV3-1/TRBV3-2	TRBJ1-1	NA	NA	TGTGCCAGCAGCCTCTCGGGGGGCTGGACTGAAGCTTTCTTT	CASSLSGGWTEAFF
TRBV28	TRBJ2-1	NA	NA	TGTGCCAGCAGTTTAGGGACTGCCTCCTACAATGAGCAGTTCTTC	CASSLGTASYNEQFF
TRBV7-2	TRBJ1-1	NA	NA	TGTGCCAGCAGCTCATGGAGGAGGGGTAGCCTTGAAGCTTTCTTT	CASSSWRRGSLEAFF
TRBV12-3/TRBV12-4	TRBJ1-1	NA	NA	TGTGCCAGCAGTTTCCGAAGGAACACTGAAGCTTTCTTT	CASSFRRNTEAFF
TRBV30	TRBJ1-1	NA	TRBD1	TGTGCCTGGAGTGTAAGGGACAGGGGAGGCGCTGAAGCTTTCTTT	CAWSVRDRGGAEAFF
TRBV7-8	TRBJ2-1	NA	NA	TGTGCCAGCAGCTTAGGTCCAGGCTTTAGCTCCTACAATGAGCAGTTCTTC	CASSLGPGFSSYNEQFF